The 10 T cell receptor beta chains reported below all come from one sample, sequenced in a study of T cell responses to AZD1222 COVID-19 vaccine. Method: immunoSEQ multiplex PCR; TCRdb's copy keeps in-frame clones and lacks some. This table has about 53,000 clones, approximately 90% appearing once. The input for sequencing was peripheral blood, taken 28 days after the second AZD1222 dose. The source is an adult who received the AZD1222 COVID-19 vaccine.

The rearrangement joins TRBV5-6 to TRBJ2-3; weak D call: TRBD2 (5 bases). Per the germline V gene, CDR1 is SGHDT and CDR2 is YYEEEE. This CDR3 comprises 16 residues. Deletions cut 3 bases from V and 1 base from J, with 15 bases between. The CDR3: CASSYELLGGTDTQYF. The CDR3 nucleotides are TGTGCCAGCAGCTACGAACTACTAGGAGGCACAGATACGCAGTATTTT.

V is TRBV2 and J is TRBJ2-5, with D uncertain. V was shortened by 7 bases and J by 1 base, with 10 bases between the two germline ends. In germline, CDR1 is SNHLY, CDR2 FYNNEI. CDR3 size: 13 residues. The CDR3 DNA reads TGTGCCAGCACCAGGCTGTTCCAAGAGACCCAGTACTTC. Encoded protein: CASTRLFQETQYF.

This clone was counted once. The rearrangement uses TRBV27 and TRBJ1-2; 8 bases match TRBD1. The CDR3 consists of 18 residues. Germline CDR1 is MNHEY and CDR2 is SMNVEV (reference sequence). The ends lost 4 bases at V and 8 bases at J; junction bases unmatched: 21. The CDR3 region is CASSSSAPGQGRPLGYTF. The CDR3 coding sequence is TGTGCCAGCAGTTCGAGCGCTCCAGGACAGGGAAGACCCCTGGGCTACACCTTC.

CDR3 sequence reads: CASKRGTGSEAFF. The CDR3 DNA reads as TGTGCCAGCAAGCGCGGGACGGGTTCTGAAGCTTTCTTT. J is TRBJ1-1 and V is TRBV5-6; D is possibly TRBD1 (5 bases). Per the germline V gene, CDR1 is SGHDT and CDR2 is YYEEEE. V lost 6 bases to trimming and J lost 6 bases, with 15 bases between them. The CDR3 length is 13 residues. Variable domain in full (rest from reference TRBV5-6 and TRBJ1-1): DAGVTQSPTHLIKTRGQQVTLRCSPKSGHDTVSWYQQALGQGPQFIFQYYEEEERQRGNFPDRFSGHQFPNYSSELNVNALLLGDSALYLCASKRGTGSEAFFGQGTRLTVV.

This clone was counted once. This chain uses TRBV24-1 with TRBJ2-2; TRBD1 aligns across 8 bases. V lost 6 bases to trimming and J lost 0 bases; unmatched junction nucleotides: 20. Germline V CDR1 and CDR2: KGHDR, SFDVKD. This CDR3 has 21 residues. The CDR3 DNA is TGTGCCACCAGTTCGACACTCCTGGGACAGGAGTCCACTCCGAACACCGGGGAGCTGTTTTTT. Its protein is CATSSTLLGQESTPNTGELFF.

CDR3 residues: CASSDGQTSTDTQYF. The CDR3 DNA reads as TGTGCCAGCAGTGACGGGCAGACAAGCACAGATACGCAGTATTTT. The genes are TRBV6-4 and TRBJ2-3, with D unresolved. This CDR3 contains 15 residues. Trimming pared 2 bases from V and 0 bases from J, leaving 9 bases between. Germline CDR1 reads MRHNA; CDR2 reads SNTAGT.

The chain recombines TRBV19 with TRBJ2-7, with 9 bases fitting TRBD1. CDR1 LNHDA and CDR2 SQIVND come from the germline V gene (reference sequence). The V segment lost 5 bases and the J segment 0 bases; nucleotides outside the gene matches: 8. The CDR3 covers 16 residues. This CDR3 reads CASSPWDRAHSYEQYF. CDR3 nucleotide sequence: TGTGCCAGTAGTCCCTGGGACAGGGCGCACTCCTACGAGCAGTACTTC.

The chain has TRBV30 and TRBJ2-3, with D possibly TRBD2 on 5 matching bases. This CDR3 region has 16 residues. The germline V and J ends were trimmed by 0 bases and 1 base, with 14 bases remaining between them. Germline V gene lookup returns CDR1 GTSNPN and CDR2 SVGIG (reference sequence). CDR3 amino acids: CAWSVQILGGTDTQYF. The CDR3 DNA reads TGTGCCTGGAGTGTACAAATCCTGGGAGGCACAGATACGCAGTATTTT. Full variable domain (outside the CDR3, taken from reference TRBV30 and TRBJ2-3): SQTIHQWPATLVQPVGSPLSLECTVEGTSNPNLYWYRQAAGRGLQLLFYSVGIGQISSEVPQNLSASRPQDRQFILSSKKLLLSDSGFYLCAWSVQILGGTDTQYFGPGTRLTVL.

V usage is TRBV11-2 and J usage is TRBJ2-7; 10 nucleotides line up with TRBD1. V lost 3 bases to trimming and J lost 6 bases; unmatched junction nucleotides: 5. The CDR3 has 14 residues. Germline CDR1 and CDR2: SGHAT and FQNNGV. The CDR3 DNA reads TGTGCCAGCAGCTTCGGGACAGGGGCCTCCGAGCAGTACTTC. Its protein is CASSFGTGASEQYF.

This CDR3 is CASSSKPKPGQTGTEAFF. As DNA, the CDR3 is TGTGCCAGCAGTTCTAAACCTAAACCGGGACAGACGGGCACTGAAGCTTTCTTT. The V and J genes are TRBV6-2 or TRBV6-3 and TRBJ1-1; 7 bases line up with TRBD1. V lost 4 bases to trimming and J lost 4 bases; unmatched junction nucleotides: 18. The germline gives CDR1 MNHEY, CDR2 SVGEGT. CDR3 length equals 18 residues.